This TCR beta chain was identified in a study of cytomegalovirus exposure and HLA in healthy donors. At the level of the study: It was reported in a later analysis that the 120 or so validation repertoires used the same platform as the approximately 670 first-cohort repertoires.

The germline gives CDR1 MGHDK, CDR2 SYGVNS. The ends lost 8 bases at V and 5 bases at J; junction bases unmatched: 12. The CDR3 totals 16 residues. Libraries were prepared by immunoSEQ multiplex PCR; TCRdb keeps only in-frame clonotypes and omits some of them. In the table there are about 240,000 clones, around 86% of which are singletons. Regarding the study as a whole: The study put 150 or so TCR beta chains on its list as cytomegalovirus-associated.

Remarks on this clone: What it binds is unknown.

The source material was PBMCs. The TCR comes from a young woman in good health and CMV-seropositive. The chain combines TRBV25-1 with TRBJ2-2, with TRBD2 identical over 9 bases. Here the CDR3 reads CASRSGREGLTGELFF. For the CDR3, the DNA is TGTGCCAGCCGTTCGGGGCGGGAGGGCCTAACCGGGGAGCTGTTTTTT.